A selection of T cell receptor beta chains follows, all from one sample in a study of sequential checkpoint blockade in melanoma. The assay was immunoSEQ multiplex PCR, and TCRdb's table has in-frame clones only and misses some. This sample has roughly 3,700 clones, with approximately 22% found just once. The sample consisted of tumor tissue (inferred from file names), taken from a patient given nivolumab and ipilimumab in sequence. All receptors derive from a human donor with melanoma. The CDR3 runs from the conserved cysteine through the conserved F or W. The order of the fields is clone size, J gene, D gene, V gene, CDR3 protein, CDR3 DNA. A D gene is named only where the DNA matches it firmly. The listing skips clone size in some rows; elsewhere it reads once, few, many or a size class.

medium-sized	TRBJ2-3	TRBD2	TRBV9	CASSPSGTRLDTQYF	TGTGCCAGCAGCCCCTCCGGGACTAGATTAGATACGCAGTATTTT
-	TRBJ1-1	TRBD1	TRBV29-1	CSVKGRGHTEAFF	TGCAGCGTGAAAGGAAGGGGGCACACTGAAGCTTTCTTT
medium-sized	TRBJ1-6	-	TRBV9	CASRSPWTGSPLHF	TGTGCCAGCAGGAGCCCATGGACGGGGTCACCCCTCCACTTT
-	TRBJ2-3	-	TRBV6-7	CASSATDTQYF	TGTGCCAGCAGTGCCACAGATACGCAGTATTTT
-	TRBJ2-4	TRBD2	TRBV6-8	CASSGSSGLAKNIQYF	TGTGCCAGCTCCGGTTCTAGCGGGTTAGCCAAAAACATTCAGTACTTC
few	TRBJ1-1	-	TRBV9	CASFYEQGRSEAFF	TGTGCCAGCTTCTATGAGCAGGGTAGAAGTGAAGCTTTCTTT
-	TRBJ1-1	-	TRBV5-1	CASSLYGPNTEAFF	TGCGCCAGCAGCTTGTATGGGCCGAACACTGAAGCTTTCTTT
few	TRBJ1-1	-	TRBV25-1	CASSVLWGPTEAFF	TGTGCCAGCAGTGTCTTGTGGGGTCCCACTGAAGCTTTCTTT
large	TRBJ2-7	-	TRBV11-3	CASSLEGVGDSNYEQYF	TGTGCCAGCAGCTTAGAAGGGGTTGGGGATTCCAACTACGAGCAGTACTTC
many	TRBJ1-1	-	TRBV6-8	CASLWGGNTEAFF	TGTGCCAGCCTTTGGGGGGGTAACACTGAAGCTTTCTTT
few	TRBJ2-1	TRBD1	TRBV9	CASSGTGGYNEQFF	TGTGCCAGCAGCGGGACAGGGGGCTACAATGAGCAGTTCTTC
medium-sized	TRBJ1-1	-	TRBV19	CASFNGREAFF	TGTGCCAGTTTCAATGGCCGAGAAGCTTTCTTT
medium-sized	TRBJ2-7	-	TRBV18	CASSTGSGDYEQYF	TGTGCCAGCTCAACCGGCTCAGGGGACTACGAGCAGTACTTC
many	TRBJ2-1	-	TRBV9	CASSVEGASYNEQFF	TGTGCCAGCAGCGTAGAAGGGGCTAGCTACAATGAGCAGTTCTTC
few	TRBJ2-1	-	TRBV15	CATSRGTVRYNEQFF	TGTGCCACCAGCAGAGGGACAGTTCGCTACAATGAGCAGTTCTTC
-	TRBJ2-7	-	TRBV27	CASSLSRGNEQYF	TGTGCCAGCAGTTTATCAAGGGGCAACGAGCAGTACTTC
many	TRBJ2-3	-	TRBV11-3	CASTPRGSAADTQYF	TGTGCCAGCACTCCGAGAGGGTCGGCAGCAGATACGCAGTATTTT
-	TRBJ1-1	-	TRBV5-1	CASSLLGGPDTEAFF	TGCGCCAGCAGCTTGTTAGGAGGCCCCGACACTGAAGCTTTCTTT
few	TRBJ1-2	TRBD1	TRBV9	CASSSDREGGYTF	TGTGCCAGCAGTTCCGACAGGGAAGGAGGCTACACCTTC
-	TRBJ2-5	-	TRBV7-4	CASSWDFQETQYF	TGTGCCAGCAGCTGGGACTTCCAAGAGACCCAGTACTTC
few	TRBJ2-5	TRBD1	TRBV11-3	CASSSRQAHRGQYF	TGTGCCAGCAGCTCCCGACAGGCGCACAGGGGTCAGTACTTC
few	TRBJ2-2	TRBD2	TRBV12-5	CASGRLAGGELFF	TGTGCCAGCGGTCGACTAGCGGGAGGGGAGCTGTTTTTT
-	TRBJ2-6	-	TRBV18	CASHPRGSVSGANVLTF	TGTGCCAGCCATCCGAGAGGCAGCGTTTCTGGGGCCAACGTCCTGACTTTC
large	TRBJ2-5	-	TRBV6-7	CASRTGETQYF	TGTGCCAGCAGAACCGGGGAGACCCAGTACTTC
-	TRBJ2-1	-	TRBV11-3	CASSLMGLSSYNEQFF	TGTGCCAGCAGCTTAATGGGTCTCTCCTCCTACAATGAGCAGTTCTTC
few	TRBJ2-3	-	TRBV6-8	CASSSVGARTDTQYF	TGTGCCAGCAGTTCCGTCGGGGCCCGCACAGATACGCAGTATTTT
-	TRBJ1-4	TRBD1	TRBV5-1	CASGPGGQGAVGLFF	TGCGCCAGCGGACCCGGGGGACAGGGGGCAGTAGGACTGTTTTTT
-	TRBJ1-5	-	TRBV19	CATNWGGLSNQPQHF	TGTGCCACGAATTGGGGGGGGCTAAGCAATCAGCCCCAGCATTTT
-	TRBJ2-2	-	TRBV9	CASSVVALGRQDTGELFF	TGTGCCAGCAGCGTAGTTGCACTGGGTAGGCAGGACACCGGGGAGCTGTTTTTT
-	TRBJ2-2	-	TRBV12-2	CAKGQGGDTGELFF	TGTGCCAAGGGCCAAGGGGGCGACACCGGGGAGCTGTTTTTT
few	TRBJ1-4	-	TRBV30	CAWSVLRLGEKLFF	TGTGCCTGGAGTGTATTAAGATTGGGTGAAAAACTGTTTTTT
-	TRBJ2-7	TRBD1	TRBV5-1	CASSWGQGSGEQYF	TGCGCCAGCAGCTGGGGACAGGGATCGGGCGAGCAGTACTTC
-	TRBJ1-2	-	TRBV11-3	CASSLHREANYGYTF	TGTGCCAGCAGCCTACACAGGGAAGCTAACTATGGCTACACCTTC
large	TRBJ1-6	-	TRBV30	CAWSVGQGSNSPLHF	TGTGCCTGGAGTGTAGGGCAGGGGAGTAATTCACCCCTCCACTTT
-	TRBJ2-3	TRBD2	TRBV30	CAWSLAPLAGGTDTQYF	TGTGCCTGGAGTTTAGCCCCACTAGCGGGGGGCACAGATACGCAGTATTTT
few	TRBJ2-5	TRBD2	TRBV6-8	CASRTSGGPETQYF	TGTGCCAGCAGGACTAGCGGGGGTCCGGAGACCCAGTACTTC
few	TRBJ1-4	-	TRBV6-8	CASSGPPRQVRELFF	TGTGCCAGCAGTGGCCCCCCCCGACAGGTTCGGGAACTGTTTTTT
-	TRBJ1-2	-	TRBV19	CASSSNSFYGYTF	TGTGCCAGTAGCAGTAACAGCTTCTATGGCTACACCTTC
few	TRBJ1-5	-	TRBV23-1	CASSQSGGDQPQHF	TGCGCCAGCAGTCAATCTGGGGGTGATCAGCCCCAGCATTTT
-	TRBJ2-3	TRBD2	TRBV12-5	CASGLSSGGVFTDTQYF	TGTGCTAGTGGTTTAAGTAGCGGGGGGGTATTCACAGATACGCAGTATTTT
-	TRBJ2-1	-	TRBV11-3	CASQLGANADEQFF	TGTGCCAGCCAGCTAGGGGCTAATGCGGATGAGCAGTTCTTC
few	TRBJ1-1	TRBD1	TRBV6-8	CAIRDRENTEAFF	TGTGCCATCAGGGACAGAGAGAACACTGAAGCTTTCTTT
few	TRBJ2-1	-	TRBV11-3	CASSQGEPSGDEQFF	TGTGCCAGCAGCCAAGGAGAACCCTCCGGGGATGAGCAGTTCTTC